The 10 T cell receptor beta chains below all came from one sample that was sequenced in a study of control samples from healthy donors and cancer patients (dated by TCRdb to 2020 to 2021). Receptors were amplified or captured by the immunoSEQ multiplex PCR assay. The table comes from immuneACCESS by way of TCRdb, which keeps in-frame sequences with V and J called. Part of the clones is missing from these tables; in studies checked, under half for an unresolved V gene and the rest for unknown reasons. This sample gives 70,000 to 100,000 clones in total; around 91% of them show up just once. 17% of the sample comes from the top ten. Sequenced input: blood. These TCRs come from a man between 50 and 59 years old in good health.

The chain carries TRBV5-1 and TRBJ2-1; D is ambiguous. V was cut by 4 bases and J by 7 bases, with 9 bases left in between. This CDR3 comprises 12 residues. CDR1 is SGHRS, CDR2 YFSETQ, per germline. The CDR3 DNA reads as TGCGCCAGCAGCGGCGGACCGAATGAGCAGTTCTTC. As protein: CASSGGPNEQFF.

The rearrangement uses TRBV10-2 and TRBJ2-2; no clear D. The CDR3 covers 12 residues. The V gene lost 8 bases and the J gene lost 6 bases, with 10 bases spanning the gap. CDR1 is WSHSY and CDR2 is SAAADI in the germline V gene. Here the CDR3 DNA reads TGCGCCAGCCTCGGCGCGTCCGGGGAGCTGTTTTTT. Its translation is CASLGASGELFF.

The chain couples TRBV5-8 to TRBJ2-1, with TRBD2 matching 10 bases. Trimming at V came to 4 bases and at J to 7 bases, leaving 14 bases not matched to a gene. This CDR3 comprises 17 residues. In germline, CDR1 is SGHTS, CDR2 YDEGEE. CDR3: CASSPGVLSGGKNEQFF. In nucleotides, the CDR3 is TGTGCCAGCAGCCCGGGAGTGCTTAGCGGGGGGAAGAATGAGCAGTTCTTC.

The V gene is TRBV14, the J gene TRBJ2-1; D possibly corresponds to TRBD1 (6 bases). The germline gives CDR1 SGHDN, CDR2 FVKESK. V was trimmed by 3 bases and J by 4 bases, leaving 13 bases between them. The CDR3 length is 15 residues. The CDR3, as DNA: TGTGCCAGCAGCCAGGGGGCCTCGGTATACAATGAGCAGTTCTTC. Translated, it gives CASSQGASVYNEQFF.

V and J are TRBV10-2 and TRBJ2-7; a possible D gene is TRBD2 (6 bases). V dropped 8 bases and J dropped 7 bases, with 12 bases sitting between them. Germline V gene sequence: CDR1 WSHSY, CDR2 SAAADI. The CDR3 has 11 residues. The CDR3, as DNA: TGCGCCAGCTGGAATGGGGGGGAGCAGTACTTC. Its protein product is CASWNGGEQYF.

With regard to this clone: Other DNA sequences in the same sample also yield this CDR3. The chain combines TRBV6-5 with TRBJ2-7, with 7 nucleotides matching TRBD1. V was pared by 6 bases and J by 1 base, with 3 bases of the junction left unmatched. Looked up from germline, CDR1 is MNHEY and CDR2 is SVGAGI. This CDR3 has 13 residues. The CDR3 loop is CASRTGTSYEQYF. CDR3 bases: TGTGCCAGCAGGACAGGGACGTCCTACGAGCAGTACTTC.

This sequence joins TRBV5-1 and TRBJ2-7, with D perhaps assigned TRBD1 or TRBD2 (5 bases each). The length of the CDR3 is 17 residues. The germline gives CDR1 SGHRS, CDR2 YFSETQ. Trimming pared 2 bases from V and 6 bases from J, leaving 24 bases between. CDR3 protein: CASSFGVPMGRESEQYF. In DNA form, the CDR3 reads TGCGCCAGCAGCTTTGGTGTCCCTATGGGCAGGGAGAGCGAGCAGTACTTC.

The genes are TRBV19 and TRBJ2-2; 9 nucleotides agree with TRBD1. Germline-derived CDR1 and CDR2 are LNHDA and SQIVND (reference sequence). The junction had 5 bases not matched to a gene; V was cut back by 7 bases and J by 11 bases. The CDR3 totals 12 residues. CDR3 nucleotides: TGTGCCAGTATAAGGGGACAGGGAGAGCTGTTTTTT. Its translation: CASIRGQGELFF.

The chain joins TRBV6-1 to TRBJ1-5, with a tentative D call TRBD1 (5 bases). There are 17 residues in the CDR3. CDR1 is MNHNS, CDR2 SASEGT, per germline. Trimming stripped 4 bases from V and 0 bases from J, with 16 bases between. DNA for the CDR3: TGTGCCAGCAGTGGGCGACGGGGGGGAGGTAGCAATCAGCCCCAGCATTTT. As protein: CASSGRRGGGSNQPQHF.

V usage is TRBV29-1 and J usage is TRBJ1-2; D not certain. Germline CDR1 SQVTM, CDR2 ANQGSEA. This CDR3 is 13 amino acids long. The CDR3 reads CRDQTARIDGYTF. CDR3 DNA sequence: TGCAGGGACCAAACAGCTAGAATCGATGGCTACACCTTC.